These 18 T cell receptor beta chains were all obtained from the same sample, sequenced in a study of OX40 agonist ivuxolimab in advanced cancers. Libraries were prepared by immunoSEQ multiplex PCR; TCRdb keeps only in-frame clonotypes and omits some of them. The sample includes tens of thousands of clones, approximately 92% seen only once; the top ten take about 8.6%. The material was CD4+ or CD8+ T cells sorted from blood, obtained in a trial of the OX40 agonist ivuxolimab. The receptors were gathered from an adult with an advanced solid tumor such as melanoma, head and neck, liver or kidney cancer.

The chain is built from TRBV12-1 and TRBJ1-2; no DNA check was done on the table's D call, TRBD1. TRBV12-1 counts as a pseudogene. CDR3 size: 13 residues. The CDR3 spells CASSYTGFHGYTF. The CDR3 region has the DNA TGTGCCAGCAGCTACACAGGGTTCCATGGCTACACCTTC.

This chain connects TRBV7-2 to TRBJ2-7, with 8 bases that match TRBD1. The CDR3 has 15 amino acids. Trimming cost V 3 bases and J 2 bases; bases outside gene matches: 6. CDR1 is SGHTA, CDR2 FQGNSA, per germline. CDR3 sequence reads: CASSFPGGAAYEQYF. CDR3 sequence (DNA): TGTGCCAGCAGCTTTCCAGGGGGCGCCGCCTACGAGCAGTACTTC.

This clone turned up a few times. The chain joins TRBV10-1 to TRBJ2-7; 9 bases fit TRBD1. Unmatched junction bases numbered 9, after V lost 6 bases and J lost 3 bases. CDR1 WNHNN and CDR2 SYGVQD come from the germline V gene (reference sequence). This CDR3 comprises 15 residues. CDR3 region: CASSSSGTGYYEQYF. The CDR3 DNA reads as TGCGCCAGCAGCTCCTCCGGGACAGGGTACTACGAGCAGTACTTC.

V and J are TRBV27 and TRBJ2-7; TRBD1 matches 7 bases. The trim removed 5 bases at V and 2 bases at J, leaving 6 bases unmatched. The CDR3 has 14 residues. Germline CDR1 MNHEY, CDR2 SMNVEV (reference sequence). The DNA of the CDR3 is TGTGCCAGCAGTGCCACAGGGGTACCCTACGAGCAGTACTTC. Protein product: CASSATGVPYEQYF.

The chain couples TRBV4-2 to TRBJ1-1; D gene uncertain. Trimming removed 5 bases from V and 4 bases from J, with 14 bases in between. The CDR3 contains 14 residues. CDR1 and CDR2 (germline): LGHNA, YNFKEQ. CDR3 nucleotide sequence: TGTGCCAGCAGCGTGGGAGCGGGATTCACTGAAGCTTTCTTT. It specifies CASSVGAGFTEAFF.

This chain links TRBV27 with TRBJ2-1, with D unresolved. Germline V gives CDR1 MNHEY, CDR2 SMNVEV (reference sequence). Trimming took 0 bases from V and 4 from J, leaving 4 bases between them. The CDR3 extends over 13 amino acids. In DNA, the CDR3 is TGTGCCAGCAGTTTATCGTCTTACAATGAGCAGTTCTTC. The encoded protein is CASSLSSYNEQFF.

The rearrangement links TRBV6-4 to TRBJ1-1; 7 bases are shared with TRBD1. CDR3 length equals 13 residues. CDR1 is MRHNA, CDR2 SNTAGT, per germline. The V segment lost 6 bases and the J segment 3 bases; nucleotides outside the gene matches: 4. CDR3 DNA sequence: TGTGCCAGCAGAGAACAGGGGCACACTGAAGCTTTCTTT. As protein: CASREQGHTEAFF.

The rearrangement uses TRBV5-8 and TRBJ1-5, with TRBD1 as a possible D gene (5 bases). Looked up from germline, CDR1 is SGHTS and CDR2 is YDEGEE. There are 18 residues in the CDR3. V dropped 1 base and J dropped 5 bases, with 22 bases sitting between them. CDR3 residues: CASSLSSIWPGSDQPQHF. The CDR3 DNA follows: TGTGCCAGCAGCTTGTCATCTATATGGCCAGGGAGCGATCAGCCCCAGCATTTT.

V is TRBV7-9 and J is TRBJ2-7, with 7 bases matching TRBD1. The CDR3 has 13 residues. Trimming took 6 bases from V and 1 from J; bases not matched to a gene: 3. Germline V lookup: CDR1 SEHNR, CDR2 FQNEAQ (reference sequence). CDR3 sequence (DNA): TGTGCCAGCAGTTCGGGACAGTCCTACGAGCAGTACTTC. The encoded protein is CASSSGQSYEQYF.

The rearrangement joins TRBV5-8 to TRBJ2-2, with unresolved D. Trimming took 1 base from V and 5 from J, leaving 9 bases between them. This CDR3 contains 14 residues. Looked up from germline, CDR1 is SGHTS and CDR2 is YDEGEE. This chain's CDR3 is CASSLSPSTGELFF. DNA for the CDR3: TGTGCCAGCAGCTTGTCACCCTCGACCGGGGAGCTGTTTTTT.

The V gene is TRBV6-5, the J gene TRBJ1-6; D is undetermined. This CDR3 region has 12 residues. The V gene's germline CDR1 is MNHEY and CDR2 SVGAGI. Trimming took off 4 bases at V and 7 bases at J, with 5 bases between the two ends. The DNA of the CDR3 is TGTGCCAGCAGTTCCCCGAATTCACCCCTCCACTTT. It codes for CASSSPNSPLHF.

CDR3 nucleotides: TGTGCCAGCTACGGAGAAAACATTCAGTACTTC. As protein: CASYGENIQYF. The J gene is TRBJ2-4, the V gene TRBV6-5; D remains ambiguous. The CDR3 is 11 amino acids. Deletions cut 8 bases from V and 5 bases from J, with 7 bases between. CDR1 and CDR2 from the germline V gene are MNHEY and SVGAGI.

CDR3 nucleotides: TGCGCCAGCAGCCTCGGGGGAGAGGGGGTGACCCAGTACTTC. This encodes CASSLGGEGVTQYF. The V and J genes are TRBV5-1 and TRBJ2-5; D might be TRBD1 or TRBD2, each matching 6 bases. The V gene lost 4 bases and the J gene lost 7 bases, with 17 bases spanning the gap. This CDR3 comprises 14 residues. In germline, CDR1 is SGHRS, CDR2 YFSETQ.

V usage is TRBV27 and J usage is TRBJ2-3; D is unresolved. This CDR3 has 11 residues. V dropped 5 bases and J dropped 6 bases, with 6 bases sitting between them. The V gene's germline CDR1 is MNHEY and CDR2 SMNVEV (reference sequence). The CDR3 DNA follows: TGTGCCAGCAGTCCCGGCGATACGCAGTATTTT. Protein sequence: CASSPGDTQYF.

The rearrangement joins TRBV9 to TRBJ2-7; 9 bases map to TRBD1. The CDR3 runs to 14 residues. The germline gives CDR1 SGDLS, CDR2 YYNGEE. V dropped 3 bases and J dropped 3; count of bases not matched to a gene: 4. CDR3 protein: CASSDGTGFYEQYF. DNA of the CDR3: TGTGCCAGCAGCGACGGGACAGGGTTCTACGAGCAGTACTTC.

This sequence joins TRBV19 and TRBJ1-1, with a tentative D call TRBD1 (5 bases). Per the germline V gene, CDR1 is LNHDA and CDR2 is SQIVND (reference sequence). This CDR3 is 12 amino acids long. Trimming cost V 6 bases and J 6 bases, with 11 bases left between them. The CDR3: CASSSGGAEAFF. CDR3 nucleotides: TGTGCCAGTAGCTCGGGAGGGGCTGAAGCTTTCTTT.

The chain recombines TRBV6-5 with TRBJ2-1, with 11 positions matching TRBD2. The CDR3 runs to 15 residues. Trimming cost V 6 bases and J 3 bases; bases outside gene matches: 4. Germline lookup yields CDR1 MNHEY and CDR2 SVGAGI. As DNA, the CDR3 is TGTGCCAGCAGCCCTAGCGGGGGGATCTACAATGAGCAGTTCTTC. This gives the protein CASSPSGGIYNEQFF.

The chain has TRBV4-3 and TRBJ2-7; 7 nucleotides line up with TRBD1. Germline V CDR1 and CDR2: LGHNA, YSLEER. The CDR3 spans 15 residues. Trimming cost V 4 bases and J 3 bases; bases outside gene matches: 9. CDR3 in amino acids: CASSLGTANLYEQYF. CDR3 sequence (DNA): TGCGCCAGCAGCCTCGGGACAGCAAACCTCTACGAGCAGTACTTC.